A single sample gave rise to the 30 T cell receptor beta chains below, sequenced in a study of blood T cell repertoires in COVID-19. Assay: immunoSEQ multiplex PCR; the TCRdb copy retains only in-frame clones and omits some. The sample includes about 190,000 clones, around 80% of them seen just once. The source material was peripheral blood. Receptor source: a woman aged 60-70 years with COVID-19, enrolled during active disease.

The rearrangement links TRBV27 to TRBJ1-1; weak D call: TRBD1 (6 bases). The ends were cut back, 6 bases at V and 1 base at J, with 15 bases in the middle. The CDR3 runs to 15 residues. Germline CDR1 reads MNHEY; CDR2 reads SMNVEV (reference sequence). The CDR3 reads CASRGAGVGNTEAFF. CDR3 sequence (DNA): TGTGCCAGCAGGGGGGCGGGGGTCGGGAACACTGAAGCTTTCTTT.

The chain uses TRBV28 and TRBJ1-5, with D possibly TRBD1 on 5 matching bases. Germline V gene sequence: CDR1 MDHEN, CDR2 SYDVKM. V was pared by 3 bases and J by 1 base, with 13 bases between. This CDR3 contains 16 residues. The CDR3 DNA reads TGTGCCAGCAGTTTTATTGGGGGGGAAAGCAATCAGCCCCAGCATTTT. It yields the protein CASSFIGGESNQPQHF. The full variable domain, its missing parts supplied by reference TRBV28 and TRBJ1-5, is DVKVTQSSRYLVKRTGEKVFLECVQDMDHENMFWYRQDPGLGLRLIYFSYDVKMKEKGDIPEGYSVSREKKERFSLILESASTNQTSMYLCASSFIGGESNQPQHFGDGTRLSIL.

The chain is built from TRBV9 and TRBJ1-1; perhaps TRBD1 as D (5 bases). The CDR3 runs 14 residues. Between the trimmed V and J ends, which lost 2 bases and 1 base, there was a span of 9 bases. Germline CDR1 is SGDLS and CDR2 is YYNGEE. The CDR3 protein is CASSVGGTNTEAFF. DNA of the CDR3: TGTGCCAGCAGCGTGGGAGGGACGAACACTGAAGCTTTCTTT.

The chain combines TRBV6-5 with TRBJ2-1; possible D gene TRBD2, 5 bases. Trimming pared 5 bases from V and 6 bases from J, leaving 14 bases between. Germline CDR1 and CDR2: MNHEY and SVGAGI. This CDR3 spans 14 amino acids. This CDR3 is CASSMSSLGNEQFF. The CDR3 DNA sequence: TGTGCCAGCAGTATGTCTAGCCTGGGCAATGAGCAGTTCTTC.

This chain connects TRBV6-5 to TRBJ1-6; tentatively, D is TRBD1 (5 bases). CDR3 length equals 15 residues. Trimming left V 5 bases short and J 6 bases short, with 14 bases between. Germline V CDR1 and CDR2: MNHEY, SVGAGI. CDR3 nucleotides: TGTGCCAGCAGTCCGAGAAGTGACAGTAATTCACCCCTCCACTTT. It encodes CASSPRSDSNSPLHF.

The chain uses TRBV5-4 and TRBJ2-2; 12 bases are a match to TRBD2. The length of the CDR3 is 16 residues. Germline CDR1 reads SGHNT; CDR2 reads YYREEE (reference sequence). Trimming at V came to 3 bases and at J to 3 bases, leaving 3 bases not matched to a gene. CDR3 coding DNA: TGTGCCAGCAGCTCTAGCGGGAGGGCCGACACCGGGGAGCTGTTTTTT. Translated, it gives CASSSSGRADTGELFF.

This clone was observed a handful of times. This rearrangement joins TRBV24-1 to TRBJ2-4; tentative D call: TRBD2 (5 bases). This CDR3 region has 14 residues. Germline CDR1 KGHDR, CDR2 SFDVKD. With 3 bases removed from V and 8 bases from J, the gap between germline ends came to 13 bases. Here the CDR3 reads CATSDVTRKDIQYF. As DNA, the CDR3 is TGTGCCACCAGTGATGTAACTAGAAAGGACATTCAGTACTTC.

The chain combines TRBV5-1 with TRBJ1-2; 7 bases align to TRBD1. The CDR3 sequence is 16 residues long. J gave up 5 bases and V 1 base, and 11 bases lay outside the gene matches. From germline, CDR1 is SGHRS and CDR2 YFSETQ. The CDR3 nucleotides read TGCGCCAGCAGCTTGCAACCGACCGGGACAGCTTATGGCTACACCTTC. Amino acid sequence: CASSLQPTGTAYGYTF.

The chain joins TRBV7-3 to TRBJ2-1; D is unclear. V was cut by 0 bases and J by 0 bases, with 6 bases left in between. Germline V lookup: CDR1 SGHTA, CDR2 FQGTGA. The length of the CDR3 is 15 residues. In DNA form, the CDR3 reads TGTGCCAGCAGCTTAACCGTTAGCTCCTACAATGAGCAGTTCTTC. Translated, it gives CASSLTVSSYNEQFF.

The CDR3 coding sequence is TGTGCCAGCAGCCAAGATCTTCCAACAGGGTGGGACCCCCGCTACTACGAGCAGTACTTC. Translated: CASSQDLPTGWDPRYYEQYF. The chain employs TRBV4-2 and TRBJ2-7, with D possibly TRBD1 on 6 matching bases. Germline V gene data show CDR1 as LGHNA and CDR2 as YNFKEQ. CDR3 size: 20 residues. Trimming left V 0 bases short and J 3 bases short, with 27 bases between.

CDR3 in amino acids: CASSEHGTGLGGTEAFF. The CDR3 region has the DNA TGTGCCAGCAGTGAACACGGGACAGGCCTAGGTGGCACTGAAGCTTTCTTT. V gene TRBV6-1 combines with J gene TRBJ1-1; TRBD1 matches 8 bases. The CDR3 spans 17 residues. The germline CDR1 and CDR2 sequences are MNHNS and SASEGT. With V trimmed by 2 bases and J by 4 bases, 12 bases remained unmatched.

This chain links TRBV5-1 with TRBJ1-1; the D is unclear. Trimming removed 5 bases at V and 11 bases at J, with 13 bases between. The CDR3 consists of 11 residues. In germline, CDR1 is SGHRS, CDR2 YFSETQ. CDR3 loop: CASRNGLEAFF. DNA for the CDR3: TGCGCCAGCAGGAATGGTCTTGAGGCTTTCTTT.

A few counts support this clone. The gene calls are TRBV27 and TRBJ2-5, with 14 bases that match TRBD2. V gave up 6 bases and J gave up 4 bases; unmatched junction bases: 10. The CDR3 is 17 residues long. Germline CDR1 MNHEY, CDR2 SMNVEV (reference sequence). This chain's CDR3 is CASSSSTSGGEPETQYF. CDR3 nucleotides: TGTGCCAGCAGCTCCTCGACTAGCGGGGGGGAGCCAGAGACCCAGTACTTC.

Worth noting for this clone: One junction end disagrees with the germline gene, perhaps due to a read error. The chain links TRBV6-5 to TRBJ1-2; unclear D gene. Germline CDR1 reads MNHEY; CDR2 reads SVGAGI. The CDR3 has 14 residues. CDR3 sequence (DNA): TGTGCCAGCAGTTACCTGGGAGCTAATTATGGCTACACCTTC. Protein: CASSYLGANYGYTF.

The V gene is TRBV19, the J gene TRBJ1-5; D is undetermined. Germline CDR1 and CDR2: LNHDA and SQIVND (reference sequence). CDR3 length: 15 amino acids. With 3 bases removed from V and 0 bases from J, the gap between germline ends came to 9 bases. The CDR3 protein is CASSIWATSNQPQHF. The DNA of the CDR3 is TGTGCCAGTAGTATCTGGGCGACTAGCAATCAGCCCCAGCATTTT.

The chain employs TRBV15 and TRBJ1-5, with 9 bases fitting TRBD1. The CDR3 is 15 amino acids. Germline V gene data show CDR1 as LNHNV and CDR2 as YYDKDF (reference sequence). V dropped 0 bases and J dropped 4; count of bases not matched to a gene: 1. The CDR3: CATSRDGQGNQPQHF. The CDR3 region has the DNA TGTGCCACCAGCAGAGACGGACAGGGGAATCAGCCCCAGCATTTT.

This chain joins TRBV5-4 and TRBJ2-7, with D perhaps TRBD2 (6 bases). Germline V lookup: CDR1 SGHNT, CDR2 YYREEE (reference sequence). This CDR3 region has 15 residues. The V end lost 3 bases, the J end lost 3 bases, and 16 bases lay between the germline ends. The CDR3 coding sequence is TGTGCCAGCAGCTGGGATTTGGGACTGGGCTACGAGCAGTACTTC. Translating it yields CASSWDLGLGYEQYF.

The chain employs TRBV14 and TRBJ2-1; 8 nucleotides match TRBD1. This CDR3 is 17 amino acids long. Trimming at V came to 1 base and at J to 8 bases, leaving 13 bases not matched to a gene. Germline CDR1 is SGHDN and CDR2 is FVKESK. The CDR3 reads CASSQVRTGRPSDEQFF. CDR3 coding DNA: TGTGCCAGCAGCCAAGTCCGGACAGGGAGGCCTAGCGATGAGCAGTTCTTC.

The J gene is TRBJ2-7, the V gene TRBV2; 10 bases align to TRBD1. V gave up 4 bases and J gave up 0 bases; unmatched junction bases: 9. This CDR3 spans 17 amino acids. The germline CDR1 and CDR2 sequences are SNHLY and FYNNEI. Written as DNA, the CDR3 is TGTGCCAGCAGTGTGTCTGGGACAGGGGACTTCTCCTACGAGCAGTACGTC. Translation gives CASSVSGTGDFSYEQYV.

The CDR3 DNA is TGTGCCAGCAGACGAGGTGGGGGGGTCCAAGAGACCCAGTACTTC. Amino acid sequence: CASRRGGGVQETQYF. The chain combines TRBV9 with TRBJ2-5; 7 bases match TRBD2. Germline V gene lookup returns CDR1 SGDLS and CDR2 YYNGEE. The CDR3 sequence is 15 residues long. Unmatched junction bases numbered 8, after V lost 5 bases and J lost 1 base.

A note on this clone: Other DNA variants within this sample encode the same CDR3. The rearrangement joins TRBV29-1 to TRBJ1-6; 8 nucleotides agree with TRBD1. This CDR3 is 13 amino acids long. Trimming removed 6 bases from V and 10 bases from J; junction bases left unmatched: 8. Germline V gene sequence: CDR1 SQVTM, CDR2 ANQGSEA. CDR3 sequence: CSVRDRGNSPLHF. As DNA, the CDR3 is TGCAGCGTCCGCGACAGGGGAAACTCACCCCTCCACTTT.

This chain joins TRBV19 and TRBJ2-1, with TRBD1 matching over 7 bases. CDR3 size: 14 residues. Germline-derived CDR1 and CDR2 are LNHDA and SQIVND (reference sequence). J gave up 8 bases and V 6 bases, and 10 bases lay outside the gene matches. The CDR3, as DNA: TGTGCCAGTAGCCTCTCGACAGGGATGGATGAGCAGTTCTTC. This gives the protein CASSLSTGMDEQFF.

The chain recombines TRBV19 with TRBJ1-5, with 12 bases that match TRBD1. The junction had 4 bases not matched to a gene; V was cut back by 5 bases and J by 5 bases. The germline CDR1 and CDR2 sequences are LNHDA and SQIVND (reference sequence). The CDR3 runs to 15 residues. The CDR3 sequence: CASSRGQGAYQPQHF. The CDR3 DNA is TGTGCCAGTAGTCGGGGACAGGGGGCTTATCAGCCCCAGCATTTT.

The chain employs TRBV2 and TRBJ2-1, with TRBD2 identical over 10 bases. Trimming took 5 bases from V and 7 from J; bases not matched to a gene: 5. The CDR3 runs to 14 residues. The germline V gene has CDR1 SNHLY and CDR2 FYNNEI. The CDR3 loop reads CASSQGLAVNEQFF. The CDR3 DNA reads TGTGCCAGCAGTCAAGGACTAGCGGTAAATGAGCAGTTCTTC.

CDR3 sequence reads: CASSLFSRTYEQYF. The DNA of the CDR3 is TGTGCCAGCAGCTTATTTTCTAGAACTTACGAGCAGTACTTC. The chain couples TRBV7-2 to TRBJ2-7, with D unresolved. This CDR3 is built from 14 residues. The V gene lost 2 bases and the J gene lost 4 bases, with 12 bases spanning the gap. The germline CDR1 and CDR2 sequences are SGHTA and FQGNSA.

V and J are TRBV5-1 and TRBJ1-4; D may be TRBD1 (6 bases). The CDR3 is made up of 14 amino acids. Germline assignment: CDR1 SGHRS and CDR2 YFSETQ. Trimming shortened V by 0 bases and J by 4 bases, and 7 bases separated the two germline ends. The CDR3 DNA is TGCGCCAGCAGCTTGGGACAGGTTAATGAAAAACTGTTTTTT. This encodes CASSLGQVNEKLFF.

This clone was detected once. The CDR3 protein is CASSPPQMGSGSYEQFF. In nucleotides, the CDR3 is TGTGCCAGCAGCCCCCCCCAAATGGGTAGCGGGAGTTATGAGCAGTTCTTC. The gene calls are TRBV3-1 (or the pseudogene TRBV3-2) and TRBJ2-1; 9 nucleotides agree with TRBD2. The CDR3 has 17 residues. The V segment lost 4 bases and the J segment 8 bases; nucleotides outside the gene matches: 15. The V gene's germline CDR1 is LGHDT and CDR2 YNNKEL (reference sequence).

The V and J genes are TRBV19 and TRBJ1-5; D is unresolved. In germline, CDR1 is LNHDA, CDR2 SQIVND (reference sequence). This CDR3 comprises 12 residues. The V end was cut by 4 bases, the J end by 4 bases, with 5 bases between. The CDR3: CASSKLNQPQHF. DNA for the CDR3: TGTGCCAGTAGTAAGCTGAATCAGCCCCAGCATTTT.

This chain joins TRBV4-1 and TRBJ2-1; TRBD2 matches at 12 bases. The CDR3 extends over 20 amino acids. Germline CDR1 and CDR2: MGHRA and YSYEKL. Trimming took 0 bases from V and 6 from J; bases not matched to a gene: 15. The CDR3 loop is CASSQDSLAGGILLSNEQFF. The CDR3, as DNA: TGCGCCAGCAGCCAAGATTCACTAGCGGGAGGAATTCTCCTTTCCAATGAGCAGTTCTTC.

This clone was detected only a few times. This chain joins TRBV27 and TRBJ1-6; 8 bases map to TRBD1. With V trimmed by 2 bases and J by 10 bases, 4 bases remained unmatched. This CDR3 has 14 residues. From germline, CDR1 is MNHEY and CDR2 SMNVEV (reference sequence). DNA of the CDR3: TGTGCCAGCAGTTTAAGCAGGGGGCAGTCACCCCTCCACTTT. As protein: CASSLSRGQSPLHF.